Each of the 12 T cell receptor beta chains below was sequenced from the same sample in a study of T cell repertoires in cytomegalovirus infection (dated by TCRdb to between 2018 and 2020). For sequencing, an Illumina HiSeq 1500 was employed. TCRdb applied fastp at Q25 and MiXCR to the public reads, then kept only in-frame beta chains. Rows with one shared CDR3 protein collapse into an entry with the most common genes and DNA. The sample records 450,000 to 600,000 distinct CDR3 sequences, roughly 10% of which are singletons. The ten most abundant clones make up 10% of the sample. Specimen: PBMCs. These receptors were taken from a human donor in good health (CMV status not recorded). Some clones in this sample may be carry-over from other donors' samples.

This clonotype was recorded at least ten times. The chain joins TRBV11-2 to TRBJ1-2, with D possibly TRBD1 on 5 matching bases. Trimming pared 3 bases from V and 3 bases from J, leaving 8 bases between. The CDR3 extends over 13 amino acids. CDR1 and CDR2 (germline): SGHAT, FQNNGV. CDR3 in DNA: TGTGCCAGCAGCTTTCAGGGCCACTATGGCTACACCTTC. It codes for CASSFQGHYGYTF.

This clonotype was counted only a few times. This chain connects TRBV3-1 to TRBJ2-1; D remains unclear. The ends were cut back, 3 bases at V and 5 bases at J, with 5 bases in the middle. Germline loops: CDR1 LGHDT, CDR2 YNNKEL (reference sequence). The CDR3 is 12 amino acids. The CDR3 DNA is TGTGCCAGCAGCCACCGGAACAATGAGCAGTTCTTC. Protein product: CASSHRNNEQFF.

This rearrangement joins TRBV10-3 to TRBJ1-5; D is possibly TRBD1 (6 bases). CDR1 ENHRY and CDR2 SYGVKD come from the germline V gene. The CDR3 totals 13 residues. V lost 10 bases, J lost 1 base, and 11 bases lay in between. CDR3 sequence: CATQGGSNQPQHF. Written as DNA, the CDR3 is TGTGCCACCCAAGGGGGGAGCAATCAGCCCCAGCATTTT.

This clonotype was seen at least ten times. CDR3 in amino acids: CASTLEDRDGYTF. As DNA, the CDR3 is TGTGCCAGCACCCTGGAGGACAGAGATGGCTACACCTTC. The rearrangement joins TRBV12-3 or TRBV12-4 to TRBJ1-2, with a tentative D call TRBD1 (6 bases). The germline V and J ends were trimmed by 7 bases and 6 bases, with 15 bases remaining between them. The CDR3 is 13 amino acids.

This clonotype came up many times. The CDR3 coding sequence is TGTGCCAGCAAAAGCCGGGACAGACCCTACGAGCAGTACTTC. Translated: CASKSRDRPYEQYF. The chain couples TRBV28 to TRBJ2-7; 7 bases align to TRBD1. The CDR3 length is 14 residues. V lost 7 bases to trimming and J lost 2 bases; unmatched junction nucleotides: 8. The V gene's germline CDR1 is MDHEN and CDR2 SYDVKM.

The genes are TRBV29-1 and TRBJ2-5; D remains unclear. CDR1 is SQVTM and CDR2 is ANQGSEA in the germline V gene. The CDR3 has 12 amino acids. V was pared by 1 base and J by 2 bases, with 5 bases between. The CDR3 loop reads CSVEGRQETQYF. CDR3 in DNA: TGCAGCGTTGAAGGCCGGCAAGAGACCCAGTACTTC.

This clonotype was counted at least ten times. The rearrangement joins TRBV12-5 to TRBJ1-1, with D hard to call. There are 13 residues in the CDR3. V lost 1 base, J lost 8 bases, and 11 bases lay in between. Per germline, CDR1 LGHNT and CDR2 FRNRAP. The CDR3 DNA follows: TGTGCTAGTGGTTTGGCACCGACCGTCGAAGCTTTCTTT. Residues: CASGLAPTVEAFF.

This clonotype was counted at least ten times. The CDR3 spells CASSRRQGSNQPQHF. Here the CDR3 DNA reads TGTGCCAGCAGCCGACGACAGGGAAGCAATCAGCCCCAGCATTTT. V is TRBV7-2 and J is TRBJ1-5; 7 bases align to TRBD1. The CDR3 spans 15 residues. Germline values: CDR1 SGHTA, CDR2 FQGNSA. V lost 5 bases and J lost 1; bases outside the gene matches: 5. The variable domain in full, with the rest retrieved from reference TRBV7-2 and TRBJ1-5, is GAGVSQSPSNKVTEKGKDVELRCDPISGHTALYWYRQSLGQGLEFLIYFQGNSAPDKSGLPSDRFSAERTGGSVSTLTIQRTQQEDSAVYLCASSRRQGSNQPQHFGDGTRLSIL.

This clonotype showed up many times. The chain carries TRBV2 and TRBJ2-3; no clear D. Germline V gene data show CDR1 as SNHLY and CDR2 as FYNNEI. The V end was cut by 8 bases, the J end by 2 bases, with 14 bases between. The CDR3 consists of 14 residues. The CDR3 sequence: CASQLERLTDTQYF. CDR3 coding DNA: TGTGCCAGCCAACTCGAACGCCTCACAGATACGCAGTATTTT.

This chain joins TRBV6-5 and TRBJ2-5; tentatively, D is TRBD1 (6 bases). The length of the CDR3 is 14 residues. V lost 6 bases to trimming and J lost 1 base, with 12 bases between them. In germline, CDR1 is MNHEY, CDR2 SVGAGI. The CDR3 nucleotides are TGTGCCAGCAGCATCACAGGGCCCCAAGAGACCCAGTACTTC. Amino acid sequence: CASSITGPQETQYF.

This clonotype was counted ten times or more. J is TRBJ1-2 and V is TRBV19; D remains ambiguous. Trimming pared 3 bases from V and 5 bases from J, leaving 13 bases between. Germline-derived CDR1 and CDR2 are LNHDA and SQIVND (reference sequence). This CDR3 has 14 residues. The CDR3 sequence: CASSIAGTYYGYTF. CDR3 in DNA: TGTGCCAGTAGTATTGCAGGTACCTATTATGGCTACACCTTC.

This clonotype came up a few times. The chain carries TRBV6-5 and TRBJ1-1; TRBD1 is a possible D gene (5 bases). The CDR3 covers 16 residues. The germline V gene encodes CDR1 MNHEY and CDR2 SVGAGI. Trimming left V 0 bases short and J 0 bases short, with 11 bases between. The CDR3 sequence is CASSYSGRTVNTEAFF. DNA of the CDR3: TGTGCCAGCAGTTACTCGGGACGGACCGTGAACACTGAAGCTTTCTTT.